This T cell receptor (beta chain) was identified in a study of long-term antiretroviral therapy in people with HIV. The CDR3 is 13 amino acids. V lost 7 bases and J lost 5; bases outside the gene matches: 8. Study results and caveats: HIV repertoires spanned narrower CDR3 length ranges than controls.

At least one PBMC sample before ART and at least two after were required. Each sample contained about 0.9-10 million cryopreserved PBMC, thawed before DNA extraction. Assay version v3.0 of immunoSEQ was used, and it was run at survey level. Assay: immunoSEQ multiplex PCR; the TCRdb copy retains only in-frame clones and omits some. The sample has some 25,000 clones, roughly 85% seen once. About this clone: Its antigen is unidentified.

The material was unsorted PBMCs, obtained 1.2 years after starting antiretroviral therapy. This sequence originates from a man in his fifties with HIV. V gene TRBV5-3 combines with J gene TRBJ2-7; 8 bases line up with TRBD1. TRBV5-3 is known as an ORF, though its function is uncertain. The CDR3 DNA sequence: TGTGCCAGATTTTCCAGGGGGCAGGACGAGCAGTACTTC. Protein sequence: CARFSRGQDEQYF.